Listed here are 24 T cell receptor beta chains from one sample, sequenced in a study of CD8+CD57+ T cells in acquired aplastic anemia. For CDR3 and TCR beta VDJ profiling, genomic DNA was the template used. TCRdb recomputed calls from the reads with MiXCR, one row per CDR3 protein. In the table there are 200,000 to 250,000 distinct CDR3 sequences, 60% to 65% of which are singletons. The sequenced material came from sorted CD4+, CD8+, or CD8+CD57+ T cells (not recorded which) from PBMCs. These receptors were taken from a human donor in good health.

This clonotype has just a few counts. V usage is TRBV7-2 and J usage is TRBJ2-2; either TRBD1 or TRBD2 may supply D (6 bases each). The V gene lost 1 base and the J gene lost 1 base, with 10 bases spanning the gap. CDR3 length: 16 amino acids. CDR1 and CDR2 (germline): SGHTA, FQGNSA. This CDR3 is CASSLGGGRNTGELFF. CDR3 in DNA: TGTGCCAGCAGCTTAGGAGGGGGGAGGAACACCGGGGAGCTGTTTTTT.

This clonotype was picked up a small number of times. J is TRBJ1-2 and V is TRBV10-3, with 7 bases identical to TRBD1. After removal of 8 bases from V and 0 bases from J, the junction contained 6 bases not matched to a gene. This CDR3 has 14 amino acids. CDR1 ENHRY and CDR2 SYGVKD come from the germline V gene. CDR3: CAIEGAGANYGYTF. The CDR3 region has the DNA TGTGCCATCGAGGGGGCAGGGGCTAACTATGGCTACACCTTC.

This clonotype has only a few counts. A much larger clone lies a single base off, so this may be a read error. The chain links TRBV29-1 to TRBJ2-2; TRBD2 aligns across 8 bases. From germline, CDR1 is SQVTM and CDR2 ANQGSEA. The CDR3 loop spans 22 amino acids. J was trimmed by 0 bases and V by 5 bases; bases with no gene match: 26. CDR3 region: CSVNPLPVTSEETKPNTGELFF. CDR3 nucleotides: TGCAGCGTTAACCCTCTCCCCGTGACTAGCGAGGAAACCAAACCGAACACCGGGGAGCTGTTTTTT.

The chain joins TRBV20-1 to TRBJ2-7; D gene ambiguous. V lost 3 bases, J lost 3 bases, and 18 bases lay in between. The CDR3 spans 15 residues. Germline loops: CDR1 DFQATT, CDR2 SNEGSKA (reference sequence). The CDR3 loop is CSARGIKTVGYEQYF. CDR3 coding DNA: TGCAGTGCTAGGGGGATAAAAACGGTGGGCTACGAGCAGTACTTC.

This clonotype was picked up many times. The chain carries TRBV7-3 and TRBJ1-2; D is unclear. Trimming pared 5 bases from V and 3 bases from J, leaving 10 bases between. The CDR3 loop spans 13 amino acids. Germline V gene lookup returns CDR1 SGHTA and CDR2 FQGTGA. The DNA of the CDR3 is TGTGCCAGCAGCCCTACCCTATACTATGGCTACACCTTC. The encoded protein is CASSPTLYYGYTF.

This clonotype has a count of ten or more. V and J are TRBV15 and TRBJ1-3, with D unclear. CDR3 length: 16 amino acids. Germline V CDR1 and CDR2: LNHNV, YYDKDF (reference sequence). V was shortened by 0 bases and J by 1 base, with 10 bases between the two germline ends. This CDR3 is CATSRDFPASGNTIYF. DNA of the CDR3: TGTGCCACCAGCAGAGACTTTCCTGCTTCTGGAAACACCATATATTTT.

The chain joins TRBV7-2 to TRBJ1-6, with a weak D call TRBD1 (6 bases). Trimming cost V 5 bases and J 12 bases, with 11 bases left between them. CDR1 SGHTA and CDR2 FQGNSA come from the germline V gene. The CDR3 sequence is 12 residues long. The CDR3, as DNA: TGTGCCAGCAGCCCAGGGGATGGACCCCTCCACTTT. This codes for CASSPGDGPLHF.

The chain is built from TRBV7-9 and TRBJ2-3, with a tentative D call TRBD1 (6 bases). Deletions cut 2 bases from V and 6 bases from J, with 15 bases between. The length of the CDR3 is 15 residues. The germline V gene encodes CDR1 SEHNR and CDR2 FQNEAQ (reference sequence). For the CDR3, the DNA is TGTGCCAGCAGCTTACACCAGGGGACCATGGATACGCAGTATTTT. It yields the protein CASSLHQGTMDTQYF. The whole variable domain, remainder taken from reference TRBV7-9 and TRBJ2-3, is DTGVSQNPRHKITKRGQNVTFRCDPISEHNRLYWYRQTLGQGPEFLTYFQNEAQLEKSRLLSDRFSAERPKGSFSTLEIQRTEQGDSAMYLCASSLHQGTMDTQYFGPGTRLTVL.

V and J are TRBV5-6 and TRBJ2-7, with 7 bases fitting TRBD1. V shed 2 bases and J 3 bases; nucleotides not matched to a gene: 11. This CDR3 region has 16 residues. Germline values: CDR1 SGHDT, CDR2 YYEEEE. Here the CDR3 DNA reads TGTGCCAGCAGCTTTCAGGTAGGGGGCGCAGTCTACGAGCAGTACTTC. Encoded protein: CASSFQVGGAVYEQYF.

The genes are TRBV7-2 and TRBJ2-1; 7 nucleotides line up with TRBD1. The J segment lost 10 bases and the V segment lost 3 bases, leaving 6 bases of the junction unmatched. The CDR3 is 13 residues long. The germline CDR1 and CDR2 sequences are SGHTA and FQGNSA. CDR3 nucleotides: TGTGCCAGCAGCTTGACAGGGATCAGGGAGCAGTTCTTC. It specifies CASSLTGIREQFF.

The chain joins TRBV7-2 to TRBJ1-1, with no clear D. Trimming removed 5 bases from V and 7 bases from J, with 14 bases in between. This CDR3 has 13 amino acids. CDR1 and CDR2 (germline): SGHTA, FQGNSA. The CDR3: CASSLQPTLEAFF. The CDR3 DNA reads TGTGCCAGCAGCCTCCAACCGACCCTTGAAGCTTTCTTT.

V is TRBV27 and J is TRBJ1-1; no firm D call. CDR1 and CDR2 (germline): MNHEY, SMNVEV (reference sequence). This CDR3 is built from 15 residues. Between the trimmed V and J ends, which lost 2 bases and 1 base, there was a span of 11 bases. CDR3 bases: TGTGCCAGCAGTTTACGGGCTGACACGAACACTGAAGCTTTCTTT. Its protein product is CASSLRADTNTEAFF.

This clonotype has more than one count but fewer than ten. At one end, the junction sequence differs from germline, possibly due to a read error. The rearrangement links TRBV6-1 to TRBJ2-5; 12 nucleotides match TRBD2. Germline V CDR1 and CDR2: MNHNS, SASEGT. This CDR3 has 11 amino acids. This CDR3 reads CASTRTSGISF. In DNA form, the CDR3 reads TGTGCCAGCACCCGGACTAGCGGGATTTCATTC.

The gene calls are TRBV24-1 and TRBJ2-5, with 9 bases that match TRBD1. The CDR3 runs to 17 residues. Germline-derived CDR1 and CDR2 are KGHDR and SFDVKD. Losses at the gene ends were 4 bases for V and 5 bases for J; bases not matched to a gene: 13. The CDR3 bases are TGTGCCACCAGTGAGCTAACAGGGGGCATGGATCAGGAGACCCAGTACTTC. Its translation: CATSELTGGMDQETQYF.

This clonotype was recorded at least ten times. The chain recombines TRBV29-1 with TRBJ1-1; TRBD1 matches 7 bases. V was pared by 5 bases and J by 2 bases, with 8 bases of the junction left unmatched. There are 14 residues in the CDR3. Germline V CDR1 and CDR2: SQVTM, ANQGSEA. CDR3 protein: CSVPYDRENTEAFF. The CDR3 bases are TGCAGCGTTCCCTACGACAGGGAAAACACTGAAGCTTTCTTT.

This clonotype was seen repeatedly, ten times or more. The chain carries TRBV7-3 and TRBJ2-2; 8 bases fit TRBD2. The CDR3 is 16 residues long. V shed 5 bases and J 4 bases; nucleotides not matched to a gene: 9. Germline loops: CDR1 SGHTA, CDR2 FQGTGA. The CDR3 spells CASSPLAGLGTGELFF. CDR3 DNA sequence: TGTGCCAGCAGCCCCTTAGCGGGACTGGGCACCGGGGAGCTGTTTTTT.

This clonotype was counted a single time. This chain connects TRBV19 to TRBJ2-5; no reliable D call. Germline lookup yields CDR1 LNHDA and CDR2 SQIVND (reference sequence). This CDR3 is built from 14 residues. V lost 4 bases, J lost 5 bases, and 14 bases lay in between. The CDR3 nucleotides read TGTGCCAGTAGTACCAGCGTCAGCTGGGAGACCCAGTACTTC. Amino acids: CASSTSVSWETQYF.

This clonotype was counted ten times or more. The chain couples TRBV11-2 to TRBJ2-7, with 14 bases lining up with TRBD2. Germline trimming cut 6 bases from V and 7 bases from J; bases unmatched to any gene: 17. Germline-derived CDR1 and CDR2 are SGHAT and FQNNGV. CDR3 length: 18 amino acids. In nucleotides, the CDR3 is TGTGCCAGCAGTCCGTCTCGACTAGCGGGAGGGTTCACTAGGGAGCAGTACTTC. Amino acids: CASSPSRLAGGFTREQYF. The full variable domain, rest sourced from reference TRBV11-2 and TRBJ2-7, is EAGVAQSPRYKIIEKRQSVAFWCNPISGHATLYWYQQILGQGPKLLIQFQNNGVVDDSQLPKDRFSAERLKGVDSTLKIQPAKLEDSAVYLCASSPSRLAGGFTREQYFGPGTRLTVT.

This clonotype appeared a few times. The CDR3 here is CASSSGAGQETQYF. The CDR3 DNA reads as TGTGCCAGCAGTTCCGGGGCGGGACAAGAGACCCAGTACTTC. V usage is TRBV2 and J usage is TRBJ2-5; tentative D call: TRBD2 (6 bases). The CDR3 totals 14 residues. The germline CDR1 and CDR2 sequences are SNHLY and FYNNEI. The V and J ends lost 5 bases and 2 bases respectively, with 12 bases between them. The complete variable domain, with remaining parts taken from reference TRBV2 and TRBJ2-5, reads EPEVTQTPSHQVTQMGQEVILRCVPISNHLYFYWYRQILGQKVEFLVSFYNNEISEKSEIFDDQFSVERPDGSNFTLKIRSTKLEDSAMYFCASSSGAGQETQYFGPGTRLLVL.

The V gene is TRBV7-2, the J gene TRBJ1-1; perhaps TRBD1 as D (5 bases). CDR1 SGHTA and CDR2 FQGNSA come from the germline V gene. V lost 2 bases and J lost 8, with 12 bases in between. The CDR3 has 13 amino acids. The CDR3 DNA reads TGTGCCAGCAGCTTATCAGGGCCAGGGGAAGCTTTCTTT. It specifies CASSLSGPGEAFF.

The rearrangement uses TRBV7-9 and TRBJ2-7; D tentatively reads TRBD1 or TRBD2 (5 bases each). Germline V gene lookup returns CDR1 SEHNR and CDR2 FQNEAQ (reference sequence). The V gene lost 1 base and the J gene lost 8 bases, with 21 bases spanning the gap. The CDR3 is made up of 16 amino acids. The CDR3 sequence: CASSLVLEGTEPQQYF. CDR3 nucleotide sequence: TGTGCCAGCAGCTTAGTGTTAGAGGGGACGGAGCCCCAGCAGTACTTC.

Notes on this clonotype: The limits of the CDR3 on the DNA are not certain, so only TCRdb's listed CDR3 is given. The chain employs TRBV10-1 and TRBJ2-3; no DNA check was done on the table's D call, TRBD1. Termini included, the CDR3 measures 22 amino acids. Looked up from germline, CDR1 is WNHNN and CDR2 is SYGVQD (reference sequence). CDR3 loop: CASSEVLCASSSSFSDTDTQYF.

As to this clonotype: Germline and junction disagree at one end, which may indicate a read error. The chain couples TRBV5-5 to TRBJ1-1, with D unclear. The CDR3 has 12 amino acids. The V gene's germline CDR1 is SGHKS and CDR2 YYEKEE (reference sequence). As DNA, the CDR3 is TGCGCCAGCAAAGAGGGCGGAACTGAAGCTTTCTTT. Translation: CASKEGGTEAFF.

This rearrangement joins TRBV15 to TRBJ1-5; D not certain. Germline V CDR1 and CDR2: LNHNV, YYDKDF (reference sequence). The CDR3 consists of 17 residues. Trimming took 0 bases from V and 1 from J, leaving 13 bases between them. The CDR3 coding sequence is TGTGCCACCAGCAGAGATAAGGGCGGAACAAGCAATCAGCCCCAGCATTTT. Translating gives CATSRDKGGTSNQPQHF.